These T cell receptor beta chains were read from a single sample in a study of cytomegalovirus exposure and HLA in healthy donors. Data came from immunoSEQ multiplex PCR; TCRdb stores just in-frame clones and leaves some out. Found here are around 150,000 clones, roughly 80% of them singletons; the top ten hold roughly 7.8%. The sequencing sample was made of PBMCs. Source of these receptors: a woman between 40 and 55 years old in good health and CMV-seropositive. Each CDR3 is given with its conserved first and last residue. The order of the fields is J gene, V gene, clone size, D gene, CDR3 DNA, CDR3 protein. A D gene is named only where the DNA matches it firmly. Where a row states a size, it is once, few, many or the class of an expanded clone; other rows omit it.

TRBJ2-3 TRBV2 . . TGTGCCAGCAGCAACCCTGTCGGAGGTACGCAGTATTTT CASSNPVGGTQYF
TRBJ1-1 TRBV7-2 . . TGTGCCAGCAGCTACCCCTCGGGAAGGATGAACACTGAAGCTTTCTTT CASSYPSGRMNTEAFF
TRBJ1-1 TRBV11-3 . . TGTGCCAGCAGCTTGGGCAGGAACACTGAAGCTTTCTTT CASSLGRNTEAFF
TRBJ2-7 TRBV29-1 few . TGCAGCGTTGCCTCAGGGGCTTACGAGCAGTACTTC CSVASGAYEQYF
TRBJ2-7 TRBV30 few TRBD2 TGTGCCTGGAGTAAAGCGGGGTGGAGCGAGCAGTACTTC CAWSKAGWSEQYF
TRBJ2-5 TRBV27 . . TGTGCCAGCAGTTTATCGATCGGCTCGGGGACCCAGTACTTC CASSLSIGSGTQYF
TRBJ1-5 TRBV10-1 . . TGCGCCAGCAGTGAGTCAACCAGGGTACCTAATCAGCCCCAGCATTTT CASSESTRVPNQPQHF
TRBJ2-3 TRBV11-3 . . TGTGCCAGCAGCTTAGAGGCTGACACAGATACGCAGTATTTT CASSLEADTDTQYF
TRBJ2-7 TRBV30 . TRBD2 TGTGCCTGGAGTAGGACTAGCGGGGGATACGAGCAGTACTTC CAWSRTSGGYEQYF
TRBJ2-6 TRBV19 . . TGTGCCAGTAGTACGTACTCTGGGGCCAACGTCCTGACTTTC CASSTYSGANVLTF
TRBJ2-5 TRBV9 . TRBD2 TGTGCCAGCAGCGGCATTAGCGGGAGGAAACAAGAGACCCAGTACTTC CASSGISGRKQETQYF
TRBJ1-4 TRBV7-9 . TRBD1 TGTGCCAGCAGCCCCGACAGGGTTGAAAAACTGTTTTTT CASSPDRVEKLFF
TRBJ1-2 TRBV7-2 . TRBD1 TGTGCCAGCAGCTTAACCGGGACAGCCCATGGCTACACCTTC CASSLTGTAHGYTF
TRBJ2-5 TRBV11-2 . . TGTGCCAGCAGTCCAAACTCGGACAGCCAAGAGTGGACCCAGTACTTC CASSPNSDSQEWTQYF
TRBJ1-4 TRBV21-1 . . TGTGCCAGCAGCGGACGGACAGGGCGAGGGGATGAAAAACTGTTTTTT CASSGRTGRGDEKLFF
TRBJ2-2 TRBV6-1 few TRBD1 TGTGCCAGCAGTGAAGCGGACAGGGTGAACACCGGGGAGCTGTTTTTT CASSEADRVNTGELFF
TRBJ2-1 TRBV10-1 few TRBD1 TGCGCCAGCAGTAGGACAGGGACTGTCAATGAGCAGTTCTTC CASSRTGTVNEQFF
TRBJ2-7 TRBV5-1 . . TGCGCCAGCAGCTGGGATGGACAGCCTTATGGGTTCGAGCAGTACTTC CASSWDGQPYGFEQYF
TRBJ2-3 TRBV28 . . TGTGCCACCACCCCGCAGGGCCACACAGATACGCAGTATTTT CATTPQGHTDTQYF
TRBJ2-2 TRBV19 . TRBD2 TGTGCCACTAGGGAGCGGGAGAACACCGGGGAGCTGTTTTTT CATRERENTGELFF
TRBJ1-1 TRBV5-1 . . TGCGCCAGCAGCCAGGGCATCCTGGAGGAAGCTTTCTTT CASSQGILEEAFF
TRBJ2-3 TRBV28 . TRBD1 TGTGCCAGCAGAGGGACAGATCATAGCACAGATACGCAGTATTTT CASRGTDHSTDTQYF
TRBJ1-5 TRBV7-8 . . TGTGCCAGCAGCTTACGGGAGCTTACTGCCACCAATCAGCCCCAGCATTTT CASSLRELTATNQPQHF
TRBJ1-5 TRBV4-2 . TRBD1 TGTGCCAGCAGCCATGGACAGGGCAATCAGCCCCAGCATTTT CASSHGQGNQPQHF
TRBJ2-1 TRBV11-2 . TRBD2 TGTGCCAGCAGCCCGACTAGCGCGCACAATGAGCAGTTCTTC CASSPTSAHNEQFF
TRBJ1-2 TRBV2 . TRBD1 TGTGCCAGCAGAGAGGACAGGAACTTTGGCTATGGCTACACCTTC CASREDRNFGYGYTF
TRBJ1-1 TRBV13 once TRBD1 TGTGCCAGCAGCTGGGGGACAGCAAACACTGAAGCTTTCTTT CASSWGTANTEAFF
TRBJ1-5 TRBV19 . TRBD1 TGTGCCAGTAGGCGGGGACAGGGGAGCAATCAGCCCCAGCATTTT CASRRGQGSNQPQHF
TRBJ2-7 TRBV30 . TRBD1 TGTGCCTGGAGTCAATACAGGGGGTCCTACGAGCAGTACTTC CAWSQYRGSYEQYF
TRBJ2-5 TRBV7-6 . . TGTGCCAGCAGCTCCCCCAGAGGTCCCCAGTACTTC CASSSPRGPQYF
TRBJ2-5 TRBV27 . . TGTGCCAGCAGTCCCTTAGCGGATACCTCTCAAGAGACCCAGTACTTC CASSPLADTSQETQYF
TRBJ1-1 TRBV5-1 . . TGCGCCAGCAGCTTGTTATTTGCCGGGAACACTGAAGCTTTCTTT CASSLLFAGNTEAFF
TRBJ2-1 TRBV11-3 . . TGTGCCAGCAGCCCCCGAGGGGGATCCTACAATGAGCAGTTCTTC CASSPRGGSYNEQFF
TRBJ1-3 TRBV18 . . TGTGCCAGCTCACCACGTGTCACAGTCTCTGGAAACACCATATATTTT CASSPRVTVSGNTIYF
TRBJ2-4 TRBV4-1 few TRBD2 TGCGCCAGCAGCCAAGTAACGGCGGGAGGAGCCAAAAACATTCAGTACTTC CASSQVTAGGAKNIQYF
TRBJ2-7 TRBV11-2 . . TGTGCCAGCAGCCTAGGCACGGGCGAGCAGTACTTC CASSLGTGEQYF
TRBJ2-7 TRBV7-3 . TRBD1 TGTGTCAGCAGCTTGACAGGGGAGGCGGGGTCCGAGCAGTACTTC CVSSLTGEAGSEQYF
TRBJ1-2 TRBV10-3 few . TGTGCCATCAGTGCGGGAGACCACTATGGCTACACCTTC CAISAGDHYGYTF
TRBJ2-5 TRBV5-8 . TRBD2 TGTGCCAGCAGCTGGAGCCGTAGCGGGAAGGGAGAGACCCAGTACTTC CASSWSRSGKGETQYF
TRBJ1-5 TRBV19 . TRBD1 TGTGCCAGTAGTCGGGACAGCCAGATATATCAGCCCCAGCATTTT CASSRDSQIYQPQHF
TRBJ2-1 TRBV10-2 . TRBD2 TGCGCCAGCAGAGAGGAAGGTCTAGCGGCGCATGAGCAGTTCTTC CASREEGLAAHEQFF
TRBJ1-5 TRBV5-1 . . TGCGCCAGCAGGGCTCGACCGGAGGGCAATCAGCCCCAGCATTTT CASRARPEGNQPQHF
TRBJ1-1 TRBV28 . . TGTGCCAGCAGTCCCCATGCGGGGATAAGTACTGAAGCTTTCTTT CASSPHAGISTEAFF
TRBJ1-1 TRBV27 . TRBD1 TGTGCCAGCAGTTTACGTTTCGGACAGGCGTCAATACTACCCCCAGCTTTCTTT CASSLRFGQASILPPAFF
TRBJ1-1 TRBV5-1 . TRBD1 TGCGCCAGCAGCTGGGGACAGCGCCACACTGAAGCTTTCTTT CASSWGQRHTEAFF
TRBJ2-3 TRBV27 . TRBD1 TGTGCCAGCAGTTTCAAGGGGGCCTCCTACACAGATACGCAGTATTTT CASSFKGASYTDTQYF
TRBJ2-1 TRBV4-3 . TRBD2 TGCGCCAGCAGCCAAGTTACTAGCGGGAGGGCCGGCGGGGATGAGCAGTTCTTC CASSQVTSGRAGGDEQFF
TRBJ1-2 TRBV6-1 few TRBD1 TGTGCCAGCAGTTCAAGGGGGGACAGGGGGTATGGCTACACCTTC CASSSRGDRGYGYTF
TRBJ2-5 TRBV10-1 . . TGCGCCAGCAGTGAGCGAACCTATTCCGGGACCCAGTACTTC CASSERTYSGTQYF
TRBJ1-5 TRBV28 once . TGTGCCAGCAGTGGGCAGGGTGAGCAGCCCCAGCATTTT CASSGQGEQPQHF
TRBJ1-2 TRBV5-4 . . TGTGCCAGCAGCTTGGCCGGGGGGGCTAATGGCTACACCTTC CASSLAGGANGYTF
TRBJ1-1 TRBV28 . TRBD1 TGTGCCAGCAGTTTAACCACCCAGGGGGCGGAAGCTTTCTTT CASSLTTQGAEAFF
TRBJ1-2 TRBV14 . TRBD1 TGTGCCAGCAGCCCCCCGGGACAGAAATATGGCTACACCTTC CASSPPGQKYGYTF
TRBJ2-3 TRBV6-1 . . TGTGCCAGTGCGGGTTCGGCCACAGATACGCGGTATTTT CASAGSATDTRYF
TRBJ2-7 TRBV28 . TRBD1 TGTGCCAGCAGTTTTTTTCGGGACAGCGCCTACGAGCAGTACTTC CASSFFRDSAYEQYF
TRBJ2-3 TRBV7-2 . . TGTGCCAGCAGCCGCCCCCCAGACAGCCGAACAGATACGCAGTATTTT CASSRPPDSRTDTQYF
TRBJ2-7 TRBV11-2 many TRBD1 TGTGCCAGCAGCTCATGGCCGGGACAGGGAGACGAGCAGTACTTC CASSSWPGQGDEQYF
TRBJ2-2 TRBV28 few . TGTGCCCTTCTTGGAGGGGGGGAGCTGTTTTTT CALLGGGELFF
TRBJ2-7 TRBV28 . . TGTGCCAGCAGTTTATCTGGGCAGGGGATCTACGAGCAGTACTTC CASSLSGQGIYEQYF